The present TCR beta chain was sequenced within a study of STAT5B mutations in CD4+ large granular lymphocyte leukemia. Whole-study findings and limits: Main leukemic clonotypes were patient-specific, but roughly 25% appeared at low frequency elsewhere.

For this clone: As yet, its antigen is unknown.

Produced via immunoSEQ multiplex PCR; TCRdb's table is partial and in-frame only. Of about 34,000 clones in the sample, about 74% were seen once. The CDR3 has 16 amino acids. Germline-derived CDR1 and CDR2 are SGHDN and FVKESK. Trimming pared 1 base from V and 4 bases from J, leaving 11 bases between. Sequenced: CD4+ T cells from blood buffy coats. The chain joins TRBV14 to TRBJ2-6; no reliable D call. This sequence originates from a human donor in good health. The CDR3 bases are TGTGCCAGCAGCCAAGGAGGTAGGGCCGGGGCCAACGTCCTGACTTTC. The encoded protein is CASSQGGRAGANVLTF.